The next 3 T cell receptor beta chains were all read from a single sample in a study of shared T cell receptors in the human thymus. The assay was immunoSEQ multiplex PCR, and TCRdb's table has in-frame clones only and misses some. This sample has about 610,000 clones; more than 75% occur once, and the top ten carry approximately 0.01%. These data are also associated with another study on human thymus T cells.

The sequenced sample consisted of thymocytes. All receptors derive from a boy in the first two years of life with a congenital heart defect.

The chain has TRBV11-3 and TRBJ2-2; a possible D gene is TRBD2 (6 bases). Looked up from germline, CDR1 is SGHNT and CDR2 is YENEEA. The V and J ends lost 1 base and 3 bases respectively, with 15 bases between them. CDR3 length: 17 residues. The CDR3 coding sequence is TGTGCCAGCAGCTTAGGCCCTAGCGCCTACGACACCGGGGAGCTGTTTTTT. This translates into CASSLGPSAYDTGELFF.

This chain connects TRBV19 to TRBJ2-7; 10 positions agree with TRBD2. V trimming: 5 bases; J trimming: 3 bases; junction bases outside the gene matches: 10. Germline loops: CDR1 LNHDA, CDR2 SQIVND (reference sequence). The length of the CDR3 is 16 residues. The CDR3 DNA reads TGTGCCAGTAGTGGGACTAGCGTTTGGGCCTTCTACGAGCAGTACTTC. Translated, it gives CASSGTSVWAFYEQYF.

Remarks on this clone: Other DNA sequences from this sample encode an identical CDR3 as well. The V gene is TRBV28, the J gene TRBJ1-5, with 7 positions matching TRBD1. This CDR3 contains 18 residues. V was clipped by 5 bases and J by 2 bases; unmatched bases: 15. CDR1 is MDHEN and CDR2 is SYDVKM in the germline V gene. The CDR3 DNA reads TGTGCCAGCAGTCCCTCCGACAGGGCACGGGGTGGCAATCAGCCCCAGCATTTT. Translating gives CASSPSDRARGGNQPQHF.